This record looks at one T cell receptor (beta chain) sequence and its context. Its antigen is unknown. No base quality information exists; no much larger clone differs at one position. Participants in the prospective study were aged roughly 18 to 100 years, lived in 20 to 25 United States geographic areas, and enrolled through a virtual design. In the prospective study, cohorts were assigned on the basis of participant-reported clinical history obtained from a screening survey and a study questionnaire. Mobile phlebotomists in the prospective study collected whole blood, serum and a nasopharyngeal or oropharyngeal swab from every participant. Prospective study participants could optionally give additional blood draws and questionnaires over a roughly 2-month period. Before DNA extraction, prospective study blood samples were shipped either frozen or at room temperature. This specimen comes from a study of blood T cell repertoires in COVID-19 (dated by TCRdb to 2018 to 2020). For the wider study: Collaborator samples came from the United States, Italy and Spain and covered acute and convalescent phases of COVID-19. The prospective study material was composed of cDNA or gDNA derived from T cells, B-cell-depleted T cells, or PBMCs. Subjects who had been exposed to COVID-19, were actively infected with it, or had recovered from it provided the deeply sampled blood TCRbeta repertoires that made up the dataset. The repertoires were made available in a free public database intended to serve as a resource for research on the immune response to SARS-CoV-2. Samples were obtained from the ongoing ImmuneRACE study (first 160 participants) and from 950 to 1,500 subjects provided by 6 global collaborators. A de-identified subject ID, COVID-19 status, age in years and sex were almost always included in the sample metadata. HLA class I and class II types, where available, came from metadata supplied by the sample provider rather than from assay-based typing.

The immunoSEQ Assay, a bias-controlled multiplex PCR, was used to amplify TCRbeta CDR3 regions from genomic DNA. Per the authors' processing: Nucleated cell counts per sample were estimated from amplification of reference gene primers within the assay. To quantify the absolute abundance of each unique TCRbeta CDR3 rearrangement, sequence reads were collapsed and filtered. For each sample, productive Simpson clonality was calculated as the square root of Simpson's diversity index over productive rearrangements. In TCRdb, the immuneACCESS table is reduced to in-frame sequences with V and J assigned. These tables do not hold every clone; where another copy was compared, an unresolved V gene accounts for under half, and the others remain unexplained. V and J calls and clone size come straight from that table; D and trimming were deduced from the DNA. For this sample the table gives under 250,000 clones, of which around 85% were detected only once. The ten largest account for 8.5% to 9.5% of the sample.

What the authors observed across the whole study: The amount of clinical and demographic metadata varied by source and participant and was provided uncurated.

The sequenced material came from PBMCs or T cells enriched from blood (not recorded which). The source of this sequence is a woman aged 45-65 years with acute COVID-19.

The CDR3 protein sequence reads: CASSLHRDRVNSPLHF. Read as DNA, the sequence is TGTGCCAGCAGCTTACACCGGGACAGGGTCAATTCACCCCTCCACTTT. Recombination linked TRBV5-4 to TRBJ1-6, with 9 junctional bases fitting TRBD1. V loses 2 bases at its end and J loses 7 bases; junction bases beyond the gene matches: 7. The germline V gene (reference sequence) sets CDR1 to SGHNT and CDR2 to YYREEE. From its cysteine to its phenylalanine, the CDR3 spans 16 amino acids. Here the CDR3 DNA is all that survives: 48 bases in frame from base 1. Supplemented by the reference TRBV5-4 and TRBJ1-6 proteins around the CDR3, the complete variable domain is ETGVTQSPTHLIKTRGQQVTLRCSSQSGHNTVSWYQQALGQGPQFIFQYYREEENGRGNFPPRFSGLQFPNYSSELNVNALELDDSALYLCASSLHRDRVNSPLHFGNGTRLTVT.